Below, one T cell receptor (beta chain) is given with its context. The entry originates in a study of blood T cell repertoires in COVID-19. Study overall: The study drew acute and convalescent COVID-19 samples from the United States, Italy and Spain. T cells, B-cell-depleted T cells, or PBMCs provided the cDNA or gDNA that served as material.

CDR1 and CDR2 from the germline V gene are MRHNA and SNTAGT. The length of the CDR3 is 16 residues. After removal of 8 bases from V and 5 bases from J, the junction contained 9 bases not matched to a gene. Sequencing used immunoSEQ multiplex PCR; TCRdb keeps in-frame clones, though not all of them. The sample holds about 270,000 clones, roughly nine tenths seen once. The V gene is TRBV6-4, the J gene TRBJ2-3; TRBD2 agrees at 14 bases. The sequence came from a man in his forties with active or convalescent COVID-19. The source material was peripheral blood. CDR3 sequence: CASGPTSGGARDTQYF. CDR3 nucleotide sequence: TGTGCCAGCGGCCCGACTAGCGGGGGGGCCCGAGATACGCAGTATTTT.